This TCR beta chain comes out of a study of blood T cell repertoires in COVID-19. This clone was counted once. Seattle's cohort entered during active infection and was followed longitudinally. V dropped 3 bases and J dropped 4 bases, with 12 bases sitting between them. The CDR3 loop spans 14 amino acids. The germline gives CDR1 SGHNT, CDR2 YYREEE (reference sequence). Some clones are missing from TCRdb's copy, which holds only in-frame ones; the method was immunoSEQ multiplex PCR. The table shows hundreds of thousands of clones, with almost 90% occurring only once. V and J are TRBV5-4 and TRBJ2-3; possible D gene TRBD1, 6 bases. The specimen was peripheral blood. The receptor comes from a woman aged 30 to 39 with COVID-19, enrolled during active disease. The DNA for the CDR3 is TGTGCCAGCAGCTCGAAAAAGGGGGCAGATACGCAGTATTTT. Translation gives CASSSKKGADTQYF.